Below, 10 T cell receptor beta chains from the same sample are listed, as sequenced in a study of shared clonotypes between healthy human individuals (dated by TCRdb to about 2020). Libraries came from the immunoSEQ multiplex PCR assay. TCRdb provides this immuneACCESS table in a form limited to in-frame rearrangements. Some clones are lacking; in checked studies, under half of them reflect an unresolved V gene, and why the rest are absent is not known. The sample records a few hundred thousand clones, more than 75% of which are singletons. The ten largest account for around 15% of the sample. The specimen sequenced was memory CD8+ T cells sorted from blood. The cell subset or site label here, explained by the study, means: CD45RO+ cells pooled with CCR7-negative TemRA cells. Every receptor here comes from a man aged 18 to 29 in good health.

The V and J genes are TRBV10-1 and TRBJ2-2; tentatively, D is TRBD2 (6 bases). The CDR3 contains 14 residues. V shed 6 bases and J shed 3 bases, with 11 bases lying between them. From germline, CDR1 is WNHNN and CDR2 SYGVQD (reference sequence). CDR3 DNA sequence: TGCGCCAGCAGCAAGTCGGGGGACACCGGGGAGCTGTTTTTT. Translation gives CASSKSGDTGELFF.

A note on this clone: The same CDR3 can be traced to other DNA sequences in this sample. CDR3 sequence reads: CASSLGDYGYTF. The CDR3 bases are TGTGCCAGCAGCTTAGGGGACTATGGCTACACCTTC. The chain is built from TRBV7-8 and TRBJ1-2, with D unclear. In germline, CDR1 is SGHVS, CDR2 FQNEAQ. The CDR3 is made up of 12 amino acids. V was shortened by 1 base and J by 3 bases, with 3 bases between the two germline ends.

The chain joins TRBV6-1 to TRBJ2-5; D call uncertain. Germline V gene data show CDR1 as MNHNS and CDR2 as SASEGT. Deletions cut 6 bases from V and 2 bases from J, with 10 bases between. The CDR3 extends over 13 amino acids. The CDR3 sequence is CASRRTEQETQYF. As DNA, the CDR3 is TGTGCCAGCAGGAGGACGGAGCAAGAGACCCAGTACTTC.

V usage is TRBV7-2 and J usage is TRBJ2-7; 7 bases map to TRBD2. This CDR3 comprises 16 residues. Looked up from germline, CDR1 is SGHTA and CDR2 is FQGNSA. Trimming removed 1 base from V and 2 bases from J; junction bases left unmatched: 8. CDR3 sequence: CASSLGMGLPTYEQYF. The CDR3, as DNA: TGTGCCAGCAGCTTAGGGATGGGACTACCCACCTACGAGCAGTACTTC.

The V and J genes are TRBV2 and TRBJ2-7, with TRBD2 matching over 12 bases. The J segment lost 0 bases and the V segment lost 6 bases, leaving 9 bases of the junction unmatched. Germline CDR1 SNHLY, CDR2 FYNNEI. The CDR3 is 17 residues long. CDR3 nucleotide sequence: TGTGCCAGCAGGACTCGGACTAGCGGGGCGAGCTCCTACGAGCAGTACTTC. Translation: CASRTRTSGASSYEQYF.

The chain recombines TRBV11-2 with TRBJ2-7, with 12 bases aligning to TRBD2. V lost 5 bases, J lost 5 bases, and 7 bases stayed unmatched. The CDR3 extends over 15 amino acids. Germline loops: CDR1 SGHAT, CDR2 FQNNGV. The CDR3 sequence is CASSTLAGGPDEQYF. In DNA, the CDR3 is TGTGCCAGCAGCACCCTAGCGGGAGGGCCAGACGAGCAGTACTTC. The full variable domain, completed using reference TRBV11-2 and TRBJ2-7, is EAGVAQSPRYKIIEKRQSVAFWCNPISGHATLYWYQQILGQGPKLLIQFQNNGVVDDSQLPKDRFSAERLKGVDSTLKIQPAKLEDSAVYLCASSTLAGGPDEQYFGPGTRLTVT.

V usage is TRBV6-6 and J usage is TRBJ2-7; D remains unclear. This CDR3 is 14 amino acids long. CDR1 and CDR2 (germline): MNHNY, SVGAGI (reference sequence). Trimming cost V 2 bases and J 3 bases, with 11 bases left between them. CDR3 in amino acids: CASSYLAPDYEQYF. CDR3 bases: TGTGCCAGCAGTTACCTTGCCCCAGACTACGAGCAGTACTTC.

The chain uses TRBV10-3 and TRBJ2-1; TRBD2 agrees at 8 bases. Germline V gene data show CDR1 as ENHRY and CDR2 as SYGVKD. V lost 5 bases, J lost 2 bases, and 11 bases stayed unmatched. The CDR3 contains 17 residues. The CDR3 loop is CAISHRAIGRAYNEQFF. The CDR3 bases are TGTGCCATCAGTCACAGGGCTATCGGGAGGGCCTACAATGAGCAGTTCTTC.

The chain uses TRBV7-2 and TRBJ2-2; D gene unclear. Germline assignment: CDR1 SGHTA and CDR2 FQGNSA. The CDR3 covers 15 residues. V was pared by 1 base and J by 0 bases, with 6 bases between. CDR3 loop: CASSLVRTNTGELFF. CDR3 bases: TGTGCCAGCAGCTTAGTAAGGACGAACACCGGGGAGCTGTTTTTT.

The J gene is TRBJ2-2, the V gene TRBV7-3, with D tentatively TRBD1 (6 bases). The V gene lost 2 bases and the J gene lost 3 bases, with 16 bases spanning the gap. Germline values: CDR1 SGHTA, CDR2 FQGTGA. This CDR3 is built from 17 residues. The CDR3 region is CASSLSAHGGDTGELFF. CDR3 DNA sequence: TGTGCCAGCAGCTTATCGGCCCATGGGGGCGACACCGGGGAGCTGTTTTTT.